The 29 T cell receptor beta chains listed next were all sequenced from one sample in a study of cytomegalovirus exposure and HLA in healthy donors. The PCR contained 60 Vbeta and 13 Jbeta primers. The table came from immunoSEQ multiplex PCR; TCRdb's copy has only in-frame clones and leaves some out. Of over 65,000 clones in the sample, around 72% were seen once. Material: PBMCs. Receptor source: a woman in her twenties or thirties in good health and CMV-seropositive.

This clone has just one count. The V gene is TRBV6-5, the J gene TRBJ2-1, with TRBD1 matching 8 bases. Germline values: CDR1 MNHEY, CDR2 SVGAGI. The V and J ends lost 6 bases and 8 bases, in that order; junction bases with no gene match: 3. This CDR3 comprises 12 residues. CDR3 sequence reads: CASSPTGDEQFF. DNA of the CDR3: TGTGCCAGCAGCCCGACAGGGGATGAGCAGTTCTTC.

The chain combines TRBV5-1 with TRBJ2-7, with TRBD2 matching 9 bases. Germline V gives CDR1 SGHRS, CDR2 YFSETQ. The CDR3 has 15 amino acids. With 3 bases clipped from V and 5 bases from J, the junction kept 9 bases outside the gene matches. In DNA form, the CDR3 reads TGCGCCAGCAGCTCCACCGGGACTAGCACTAACGAGCAGTACTTC. It yields the protein CASSSTGTSTNEQYF.

The chain uses TRBV10-3 and TRBJ2-3; D possibly corresponds to TRBD1 (5 bases). The CDR3 extends over 13 amino acids. V lost 6 bases and J lost 1, with 8 bases in between. Per the germline V gene, CDR1 is ENHRY and CDR2 is SYGVKD. The CDR3 sequence: CAIRTVRTDTQYF. In nucleotides, the CDR3 is TGTGCCATCAGGACAGTCCGCACAGATACGCAGTATTTT.

The sample holds a few counts of this clone. The chain couples TRBV28 to TRBJ1-5; D is ambiguous. The CDR3 contains 11 residues. From germline, CDR1 is MDHEN and CDR2 SYDVKM. V lost 6 bases, J lost 8 bases, and 8 bases lay in between. CDR3 residues: CASSNPEPQHF. CDR3 coding DNA: TGTGCCAGCAGCAACCCAGAGCCCCAGCATTTT.

As to this clone: The sample contains more than one DNA sequence encoding this CDR3. The rearrangement uses TRBV2 and TRBJ2-1; a weak D match, TRBD2 (5 bases). The CDR3 is made up of 11 amino acids. Germline CDR1 SNHLY, CDR2 FYNNEI. Trimming pared 6 bases from V and 5 bases from J, leaving 5 bases between. The CDR3 loop is CASRRDNEQFF. In nucleotides, the CDR3 is TGTGCCAGCAGGAGGGACAATGAGCAGTTCTTC. The full variable domain, completed using reference TRBV2 and TRBJ2-1, is EPEVTQTPSHQVTQMGQEVILRCVPISNHLYFYWYRQILGQKVEFLVSFYNNEISEKSEIFDDQFSVERPDGSNFTLKIRSTKLEDSAMYFCASRRDNEQFFGPGTRLTVL.

The rearrangement links TRBV18 to TRBJ2-3, with D possibly being TRBD2 (6 bases). The CDR3 consists of 15 residues. Germline V gene sequence: CDR1 KGHSH, CDR2 LQKENI. V was cut by 3 bases and J by 3 bases, with 13 bases left in between. The CDR3 protein is CASSPTPGSTDTQYF. The CDR3, as DNA: TGTGCCAGCTCACCGACTCCCGGGAGTACAGATACGCAGTATTTT. The full variable domain, completed using reference TRBV18 and TRBJ2-3, is NAGVMQNPRHLVRRRGQEARLRCSPMKGHSHVYWYRQLPEEGLKFMVYLQKENIIDESGMPKERFSAEFPKEGPSILRIQQVVRGDSAAYFCASSPTPGSTDTQYFGPGTRLTVL.

The V gene is TRBV28, the J gene TRBJ2-1; 7 bases agree with TRBD2. The CDR3 covers 19 residues. Germline V gene lookup returns CDR1 MDHEN and CDR2 SYDVKM. Trimming took 2 bases from V and 4 from J; bases not matched to a gene: 17. DNA of the CDR3: TGTGCCAGCAGTTTAAAGGTTAGCGGGTACAAGGCCGCTTACAATGAGCAGTTCTTC. Protein product: CASSLKVSGYKAAYNEQFF. The full variable domain, with the rest looked up from reference TRBV28 and TRBJ2-1, is DVKVTQSSRYLVKRTGEKVFLECVQDMDHENMFWYRQDPGLGLRLIYFSYDVKMKEKGDIPEGYSVSREKKERFSLILESASTNQTSMYLCASSLKVSGYKAAYNEQFFGPGTRLTVL.

V usage is TRBV18 and J usage is TRBJ1-2; D is ambiguous. Deletions cut 3 bases from V and 4 bases from J, with 9 bases between. The CDR3 spans 13 residues. CDR1 is KGHSH and CDR2 is LQKENI in the germline V gene. The CDR3 here is CASSPEDTYGYTF. For the CDR3, the DNA is TGTGCCAGCTCACCTGAGGATACCTATGGCTACACCTTC.

The chain couples TRBV9 to TRBJ1-4; 7 nucleotides align to TRBD1. The CDR3 length is 14 residues. Germline-derived CDR1 and CDR2 are SGDLS and YYNGEE. V gave up 3 bases and J gave up 6 bases; unmatched junction bases: 5. CDR3 bases: TGTGCCAGCAGCGAGGGGGCGACGGATGAAAAACTGTTTTTT. It translates to CASSEGATDEKLFF.

The rearrangement joins TRBV30 to TRBJ1-6; TRBD1 is a possible D gene (6 bases). From germline, CDR1 is GTSNPN and CDR2 SVGIG (reference sequence). Trimming cost V 0 bases and J 8 bases, with 17 bases left between them. The CDR3 length is 16 residues. The CDR3 sequence: CAWSVRQGIGDSPLHF. The CDR3 DNA reads TGTGCCTGGAGTGTACGGCAGGGGATTGGGGATTCACCCCTCCACTTT.

The rearrangement links TRBV28 to TRBJ2-2, with 8 positions matching TRBD1. CDR1 MDHEN and CDR2 SYDVKM come from the germline V gene. J was trimmed by 2 bases and V by 10 bases; bases with no gene match: 15. This CDR3 contains 17 residues. The CDR3 reads CATISRRTGINTGELFF. CDR3 coding DNA: TGTGCCACCATTAGCCGAAGGACAGGGATAAACACCGGGGAGCTGTTTTTT.

V and J are TRBV28 and TRBJ1-4; D is perhaps TRBD1 (6 bases). Trimming shortened V by 3 bases and J by 4 bases, and 9 bases separated the two germline ends. CDR3 length: 14 amino acids. Germline loops: CDR1 MDHEN, CDR2 SYDVKM. In DNA form, the CDR3 reads TGTGCCAGCAGTTTGGGACAAGTTAATGAAAAACTGTTTTTT. Translation gives CASSLGQVNEKLFF.

The rearrangement uses TRBV5-6 and TRBJ1-2, with TRBD1 as a possible D gene (6 bases). Trimming left V 4 bases short and J 4 bases short, with 11 bases between. Germline V CDR1 and CDR2: SGHDT, YYEEEE. The CDR3 totals 13 residues. In DNA form, the CDR3 reads TGTGCCAGCAGCCTAGGGACAAGCTATGGCTACACCTTC. Translation gives CASSLGTSYGYTF.

This chain uses TRBV7-9 with TRBJ1-5, with D unresolved. V was trimmed by 5 bases and J by 0 bases, leaving 11 bases between them. There are 15 residues in the CDR3. The germline CDR1 and CDR2 sequences are SEHNR and FQNEAQ (reference sequence). The CDR3 DNA follows: TGTGCCAGCAGCAGAACAGCGGCTAGCAATCAGCCCCAGCATTTT. Translation: CASSRTAASNQPQHF. The entire variable domain, with the rest obtained from reference TRBV7-9 and TRBJ1-5, is as follows: DTGVSQNPRHKITKRGQNVTFRCDPISEHNRLYWYRQTLGQGPEFLTYFQNEAQLEKSRLLSDRFSAERPKGSFSTLEIQRTEQGDSAMYLCASSRTAASNQPQHFGDGTRLSIL.

This clone was detected a few times. This rearrangement joins TRBV5-4 to TRBJ1-2; 9 bases align to TRBD1. Trimming at V came to 4 bases and at J to 8 bases, leaving 3 bases not matched to a gene. Germline CDR1 is SGHNT and CDR2 is YYREEE (reference sequence). The CDR3 has 12 residues. The CDR3 sequence: CASSTGGAGYTF. In nucleotides, the CDR3 is TGTGCCAGCAGCACAGGGGGCGCGGGCTACACCTTC.

Regarding this clone: Sequence at one end of the junction differs from germline and may be a read error. The chain employs TRBV7-7 and TRBJ2-5; maybe TRBD1 (5 bases). The CDR3 totals 15 residues. Germline V gives CDR1 SSHAT, CDR2 FNYEAQ (reference sequence). CDR3 residues: CASSLDPQGRETQYF. The CDR3 region has the DNA TGTGCTAGCAGCTTAGACCCCCAGGGCCGTGAGACCCAGTACTTC.

Written as DNA, the CDR3 is TGTGCCAGCAGTTACAGGGACAGGGCTTCCTACGAGCAGTACTTC. This gives the protein CASSYRDRASYEQYF. The chain has TRBV6-5 and TRBJ2-7; TRBD1 agrees at 9 bases. V shed 2 bases, J shed 1 base, and the junction held 3 bases outside the gene matches. The CDR3 contains 15 residues. Germline V gene lookup returns CDR1 MNHEY and CDR2 SVGAGI.

This chain uses TRBV11-3 with TRBJ2-7, with D hard to call. The length of the CDR3 is 14 residues. V was cut by 0 bases and J by 5 bases, with 11 bases left in between. Germline V gives CDR1 SGHNT, CDR2 YENEEA. The CDR3 reads CASSLEVGGHEQYF. In nucleotides, the CDR3 is TGTGCCAGCAGCTTAGAGGTAGGCGGCCACGAGCAGTACTTC.

This clone was seen a few times. The rearrangement joins TRBV7-2 to TRBJ2-5; D is possibly TRBD1 (6 bases). In germline, CDR1 is SGHTA, CDR2 FQGNSA. This CDR3 has 15 amino acids. V dropped 1 base and J dropped 1 base, with 10 bases sitting between them. The chain's CDR3 is CASSLVWGPQETQYF. The CDR3 DNA sequence: TGTGCCAGCAGCTTAGTGTGGGGGCCCCAAGAGACCCAGTACTTC.

V and J are TRBV28 and TRBJ2-5; 11 bases fit TRBD2. CDR1 and CDR2 from the germline V gene are MDHEN and SYDVKM. Unmatched junction bases numbered 9, after V lost 7 bases and J lost 5 bases. The CDR3 has 15 amino acids. The CDR3 DNA reads TGTGCCAGCAAAACCGGGACTAGCGGAGGGGAGACCCAGTACTTC. Its protein product is CASKTGTSGGETQYF. Together with reference TRBV28 and TRBJ2-5, the CDR3 gives the full variable domain: DVKVTQSSRYLVKRTGEKVFLECVQDMDHENMFWYRQDPGLGLRLIYFSYDVKMKEKGDIPEGYSVSREKKERFSLILESASTNQTSMYLCASKTGTSGGETQYFGPGTRLLVL.

The chain employs TRBV9 and TRBJ2-2; D is uncertain. Trimming shortened V by 0 bases and J by 5 bases, and 8 bases separated the two germline ends. Germline V gives CDR1 SGDLS, CDR2 YYNGEE. The CDR3 spans 14 residues. CDR3 sequence reads: CASSVVGATGELFF. CDR3 bases: TGTGCCAGCAGCGTAGTTGGAGCAACCGGGGAGCTGTTTTTT.

The chain uses TRBV2 and TRBJ1-2; 7 nucleotides match TRBD1. V lost 3 bases, J lost 3 bases, and 1 base stayed unmatched. The V gene's germline CDR1 is SNHLY and CDR2 FYNNEI. The CDR3 sequence is 13 residues long. This CDR3 is CASSDRGYYGYTF. The CDR3 DNA reads TGTGCCAGCAGTGACAGGGGGTACTATGGCTACACCTTC.

The chain recombines TRBV5-4 with TRBJ1-1, with TRBD1 identical over 9 bases. This CDR3 spans 15 amino acids. Germline V gene lookup returns CDR1 SGHNT and CDR2 YYREEE (reference sequence). With V trimmed by 4 bases and J by 1 base, 5 bases remained unmatched. The CDR3 spells CASSEQGAGNTEAFF. The DNA for the CDR3 is TGTGCCAGCAGCGAACAGGGGGCGGGGAACACTGAAGCTTTCTTT.

The chain recombines TRBV5-1 with TRBJ1-4; 10 bases are a match to TRBD1. The ends lost 1 base at V and 5 bases at J; junction bases unmatched: 5. Germline V gene lookup returns CDR1 SGHRS and CDR2 YFSETQ. There are 16 residues in the CDR3. The DNA of the CDR3 is TGCGCCAGCAGCTTGCGTCCGGGACAGGGGAATGAAAAACTGTTTTTT. Protein sequence: CASSLRPGQGNEKLFF.

This clone was seen only a few times. V is TRBV6-5 and J is TRBJ1-1; no clear D. The germline CDR1 and CDR2 sequences are MNHEY and SVGAGI. The CDR3 has 12 amino acids. Trimming left V 0 bases short and J 11 bases short, with 10 bases between. The CDR3 DNA sequence: TGTGCCAGCAGTTACTCTCTTGGCCTGGCTTTCTTT. This gives the protein CASSYSLGLAFF.

The rearrangement uses TRBV5-6 and TRBJ2-3, with D tentatively TRBD2 (6 bases). Trimming removed 4 bases at V and 2 bases at J, with 17 bases between. CDR3 length: 16 residues. CDR1 SGHDT and CDR2 YYEEEE come from the germline V gene. The CDR3 DNA follows: TGTGCCAGCAGCCACAGTCGGACTACCTACACAGATACGCAGTATTTT. Translating it yields CASSHSRTTYTDTQYF.

There are a few counts of this clone. The rearrangement joins TRBV5-1 to TRBJ2-3; 10 bases map to TRBD2. Trimming removed 5 bases from V and 4 bases from J; junction bases left unmatched: 1. From germline, CDR1 is SGHRS and CDR2 YFSETQ. There are 13 residues in the CDR3. CDR3 sequence reads: CASSGLAADTQYF. CDR3 in DNA: TGCGCCAGCAGTGGACTAGCGGCAGATACGCAGTATTTT.

This chain's CDR3 is CASQRSSDSYNSPLHF. DNA of the CDR3: TGTGCCAGCCAGCGGTCATCGGACTCCTATAATTCACCCCTCCACTTT. V and J are TRBV13 and TRBJ1-6; D is unclear. The CDR3 length is 16 residues. The germline V gene encodes CDR1 PRHDT and CDR2 FYEKMQ (reference sequence). Trimming pared 8 bases from V and 0 bases from J, leaving 14 bases between.

This clone was observed a handful of times. CDR3 in amino acids: CATLEDSYTGELFF. DNA of the CDR3: TGTGCCACCTTAGAGGACAGCTACACCGGGGAGCTGTTTTTT. The rearrangement joins TRBV6-1 to TRBJ2-2; possibly TRBD1 for D (6 bases). CDR1 and CDR2 (germline): MNHNS, SASEGT. The ends were cut back, 10 bases at V and 3 bases at J, with 15 bases in the middle. This CDR3 has 14 amino acids.